A selection of T cell receptor beta chains follows, all from one sample in a study of shared clonotypes between healthy human individuals. Data came from immunoSEQ multiplex PCR; TCRdb stores just in-frame clones and leaves some out. The top ten clones hold approximately 1.5% of a sample with over a million clones, around four fifths of them seen once. Specimen: memory CD4+ T cells sorted from blood. The receptor source for this set is a man aged 18 to 30 in good health. CDR3s include the opening cysteine and the closing phenylalanine or tryptophan. D genes are given only for firm matches. Not every row has a clone size; where given, it reads once, few, many or a size class.

j_gene	v_gene	abundance	d_gene	CDR3nt	CDR3aa
TRBJ2-5	TRBV13	once	NA	TGTGCCAGCAGCCCTATACAGAACCAAGAGACCCAGTACTTC	CASSPIQNQETQYF
TRBJ2-5	TRBV4-1	NA	NA	TGCGCCAGCAGTCTTCTCCGTGGCCCACAAGAGACCCAGTACTTC	CASSLLRGPQETQYF
TRBJ2-1	TRBV6-1	NA	TRBD2	TGTGCCAGCAGCGCTAGCGGGAGGGGTGAAGAGTTCTTC	CASSASGRGEEFF
TRBJ2-7	TRBV5-6	few	NA	TGTGCCAGCAGTATGAAAGTGGGGGGATCGACCTACGAGCAGTACTTC	CASSMKVGGSTYEQYF
TRBJ1-1	TRBV19	NA	NA	TGTGCCAGTAGTATACAAGGGACGAACACTGAAGCTTTCTTT	CASSIQGTNTEAFF
TRBJ2-5	TRBV6-1	NA	TRBD1	TGTGCCAGCAGTTTCCCGACAGGGGGGTCGGAGACCCAGTACTTC	CASSFPTGGSETQYF
TRBJ1-4	TRBV30	few	NA	TGTGCCTGGAGTGCAGGGACTAATGAAAAACTGTTTTTT	CAWSAGTNEKLFF
TRBJ2-2	TRBV25-1	few	TRBD2	TGTGCCAGCAGTGAATATAGCGGGGGCCTCGGGAACACCGGGGAGCTGTTTTTT	CASSEYSGGLGNTGELFF
TRBJ2-7	TRBV5-1	few	TRBD1	TGCGCCAGCTCCTTGGATGGGACAGGGGGCTACGAGCAGTACTTC	CASSLDGTGGYEQYF
TRBJ2-3	TRBV5-1	NA	NA	TGCGCCAGCAGCCAAATTACAGGGAGGGGGGCCGATACGCAGTATTTT	CASSQITGRGADTQYF
TRBJ2-7	TRBV7-2	NA	NA	TGTGCCAGCAGCTTAGTGGGGGGAGACTACGAGCAGTACTTC	CASSLVGGDYEQYF
TRBJ1-2	TRBV5-4	NA	NA	TGTGCCAGCAGCCCGGACGGCTATGGCTACACCTTC	CASSPDGYGYTF
TRBJ2-7	TRBV11-2	once	NA	TGTGCCAGCAGCTTAGACGTCAGGGTCTCCTACGAGCAGTACTTC	CASSLDVRVSYEQYF
TRBJ1-3	TRBV5-8	NA	NA	TGTGCCAGCAGTTTGGTTGGGGGCGCTTCCGGAAACACCATATATTTT	CASSLVGGASGNTIYF
TRBJ2-1	TRBV6-1	few	TRBD2	TGTGCCAGCAGTGCTAGTGTAGGTAGCGGGGGGTACAATGAGCAGTTCTTC	CASSASVGSGGYNEQFF
TRBJ2-3	TRBV5-1	NA	NA	TGCGCCAGCAGCCCCCAGGCGTCCGATACGCAGTATTTT	CASSPQASDTQYF
TRBJ2-2	TRBV7-6	NA	NA	TGTGCCAGCAGCTTAGGGGGGGCGGCCGGGGAGCTGTTTTTT	CASSLGGAAGELFF
TRBJ1-2	TRBV5-1	NA	NA	TGCGCCAGCAGCTTGGTACAGGGAGAGGGCTACACCTTC	CASSLVQGEGYTF
TRBJ2-1	TRBV6-5	NA	TRBD2	TGTGCCAGCAAGTTACTAGCGGGAGGAATTAATGAGCAGTTCTTC	CASKLLAGGINEQFF
TRBJ2-7	TRBV19	NA	NA	TGTGCCAGGTCTCGGCAGGGACGCTACGAGCAGTACTTC	CARSRQGRYEQYF